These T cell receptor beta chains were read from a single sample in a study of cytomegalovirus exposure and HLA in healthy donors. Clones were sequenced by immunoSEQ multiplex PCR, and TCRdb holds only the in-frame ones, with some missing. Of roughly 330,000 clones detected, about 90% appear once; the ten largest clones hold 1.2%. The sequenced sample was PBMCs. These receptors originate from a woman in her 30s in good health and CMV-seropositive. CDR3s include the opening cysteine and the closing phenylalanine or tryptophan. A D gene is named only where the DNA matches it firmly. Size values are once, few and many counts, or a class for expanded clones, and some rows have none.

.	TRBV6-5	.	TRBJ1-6	TGTGCCAGCAGTTACACAGATAATTCACCCCTCCACTTT	CASSYTDNSPLHF
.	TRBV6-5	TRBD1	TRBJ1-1	TGTGCCAGCAGTTACGGTTTCGTAGGGGGCGGGAGCGAAGCTTTCTTT	CASSYGFVGGGSEAFF
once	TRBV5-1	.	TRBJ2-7	TGCGCCAGCAGTTGGGGCGGGTACGAGCAGTACTTC	CASSWGGYEQYF
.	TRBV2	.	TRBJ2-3	TGTGCCAGCAGTGATATAAGCGAGCGTCCGGATACGCAGTATTTT	CASSDISERPDTQYF
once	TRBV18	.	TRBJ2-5	TGTGCCAGCTCACCATTAGATGGGGGTGGAGAGACCCAGTACTTC	CASSPLDGGGETQYF
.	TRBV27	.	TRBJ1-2	TGTGCCAGCCGGCGGGACCGATATGGCTACACCTTC	CASRRDRYGYTF
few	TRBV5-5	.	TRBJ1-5	TGTGCCAGCAGCCGGCAGGGCAATCAGCCCCAGCATTTT	CASSRQGNQPQHF
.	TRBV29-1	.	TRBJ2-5	TGCAGCGTTGAGGAGGGGGGCCTTAGGGAGACCCAGTACTTC	CSVEEGGLRETQYF
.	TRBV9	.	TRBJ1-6	TGTGCCAGCAGCCCCCGGAGGGGGAACTCACCCCTCCACTTT	CASSPRRGNSPLHF
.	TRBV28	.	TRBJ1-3	TGTGCCAGCAGTCCACGGGGAAACACCATATATTTT	CASSPRGNTIYF
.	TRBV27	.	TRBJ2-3	TGTGCCAGCAGCCAGGTCCGACAGCTTGAGGGAGATACGCAGTATTTT	CASSQVRQLEGDTQYF
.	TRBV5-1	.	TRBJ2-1	TGCGCCAGCAGCGGACAAACAGGGAATGAGCAGTTCTTC	CASSGQTGNEQFF
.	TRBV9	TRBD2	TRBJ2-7	TGTGCCAGCAGCGTAGCTGCTAGCGGGATCCACGAGCAGTACTTC	CASSVAASGIHEQYF
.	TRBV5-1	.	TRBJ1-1	TGCGCCAGCAGCGAAACACTGAACACTGAAGCTTTCTTT	CASSETLNTEAFF
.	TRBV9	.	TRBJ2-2	TGTGCCAGCAGCCTCAAACTCGGGCAGGCGAACACCGGGGAGCTGTTTTTT	CASSLKLGQANTGELFF
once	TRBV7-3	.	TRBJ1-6	TGTGCCAGCAGCTTCCGACCCCGTGAGGCCTCCTATAATTCACCCCTCCACTTT	CASSFRPREASYNSPLHF
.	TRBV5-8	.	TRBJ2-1	TGTGCCAGCATCCCTCAGGGGAGTTGGTACAATGAGCAGTTCTTC	CASIPQGSWYNEQFF
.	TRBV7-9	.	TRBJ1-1	TGTGCCAGCAGCCTCGGGGGGGTTGAAGCTTTCTTT	CASSLGGVEAFF
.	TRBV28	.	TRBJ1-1	TGTGCCAGCAGTCTACATCCCGGCGTAGGCACTGAAGCTTTCTTT	CASSLHPGVGTEAFF
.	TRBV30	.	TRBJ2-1	TGTGCCCTCCGGAGGGCCGGGAATGAGCAGTTCTTC	CALRRAGNEQFF